The 17 T cell receptor beta chains listed next were all sequenced from one sample in a study of PD-1 blockade in classical Hodgkin lymphoma. Sequencing used immunoSEQ multiplex PCR; TCRdb keeps in-frame clones, though not all of them. The table includes 100,000 to 130,000 clones, 80% to 90% detected once. Every patient experienced relapse after autologous stem cell transplantation, and brentuximab vedotin exposure varied. The sequences come from peripheral blood mononuclear cells (PBMCs), collected before the second cycle of nivolumab. These receptors originate from a human donor with classical Hodgkin lymphoma.

The genes are TRBV9 and TRBJ1-1; D is possibly TRBD1 (5 bases). The germline V gene encodes CDR1 SGDLS and CDR2 YYNGEE. V lost 0 bases to trimming and J lost 0 bases, with 9 bases between them. This CDR3 has 15 residues. The CDR3 reads CASSVDWGMNTEAFF. DNA of the CDR3: TGTGCCAGCAGCGTAGACTGGGGGATGAACACTGAAGCTTTCTTT.

The chain employs TRBV4-1 and TRBJ2-7; D perhaps matches TRBD1 (6 bases). The ends were cut back, 1 base at V and 1 base at J, with 11 bases in the middle. This CDR3 contains 15 residues. CDR1 and CDR2 from the germline V gene are MGHRA and YSYEKL. The CDR3 sequence: CASSQVSTGSYEQYF. CDR3 nucleotides: TGCGCCAGCAGCCAAGTCTCGACAGGTTCCTACGAGCAGTACTTC.

The chain joins TRBV6-5 to TRBJ2-5, with D unclear. V lost 0 bases and J lost 1, with 9 bases in between. Germline CDR1 and CDR2: MNHEY and SVGAGI. The CDR3 spans 15 residues. The DNA for the CDR3 is TGTGCCAGCAGTTACTCCGTCACTATCCAAGAGACCCAGTACTTC. This encodes CASSYSVTIQETQYF.

This chain links TRBV5-1 with TRBJ2-1, with 8 bases aligning to TRBD2. Germline V gene data show CDR1 as SGHRS and CDR2 as YFSETQ. Trimming at V came to 4 bases and at J to 7 bases, leaving 16 bases not matched to a gene. This CDR3 comprises 17 residues. This CDR3 is CASSPGLAGPSGNEQFF. Written as DNA, the CDR3 is TGCGCCAGCAGCCCGGGGCTAGCGGGTCCTTCGGGGAATGAGCAGTTCTTC.

The J gene is TRBJ2-3, the V gene TRBV4-3; TRBD2 might be the D (6 bases). There are 14 residues in the CDR3. Germline CDR1 LGHNA, CDR2 YSLEER. The V gene lost 1 base and the J gene lost 3 bases, with 8 bases spanning the gap. The CDR3 protein is CASSQVGGTDTQYF. The CDR3 DNA follows: TGCGCCAGCAGCCAAGTGGGGGGAACAGATACGCAGTATTTT.

V gene TRBV29-1 combines with J gene TRBJ2-2; D uncertain. Germline V gene sequence: CDR1 SQVTM, CDR2 ANQGSEA. CDR3 length: 13 amino acids. V lost 0 bases, J lost 5 bases, and 7 bases lay in between. The CDR3 nucleotides are TGCAGCGTTGAAGATACCGGGACCGGGGAGCTGTTTTTT. Amino acid sequence: CSVEDTGTGELFF.

This chain connects TRBV4-2 to TRBJ2-6, with D tentatively TRBD1 or TRBD2 (7 bases each). The V end lost 0 bases, the J end lost 1 base, and 16 bases lay between the germline ends. The CDR3 extends over 19 amino acids. Germline V gives CDR1 LGHNA, CDR2 YNFKEQ. The CDR3 nucleotides read TGTGCCAGCAGCCAAGATCGGGGAGGGGGCGGTTCTGGGGCCAACGTCCTGACTTTC. Protein: CASSQDRGGGGSGANVLTF.

In its sample, this clone was seen once. The J gene is TRBJ1-5, the V gene TRBV7-9, with a weak D call TRBD1 (5 bases). The germline CDR1 and CDR2 sequences are SEHNR and FQNEAQ (reference sequence). V was pared by 2 bases and J by 6 bases, with 11 bases between. The CDR3 has 14 residues. The CDR3 loop is CASSLPGTGQPQHF. CDR3 coding DNA: TGTGCCAGCAGCTTACCAGGGACGGGTCAGCCCCAGCATTTT.

The chain employs TRBV29-1 and TRBJ1-2; D possibly corresponds to TRBD1 (5 bases). CDR3 length: 12 residues. From germline, CDR1 is SQVTM and CDR2 ANQGSEA. The CDR3 nucleotides read TGCAGTCTAAAGACTCAGGGCGGTGGCTACACCTTC. It encodes CSLKTQGGGYTF.

This clone showed up just once. The V and J genes are TRBV19 and TRBJ1-1, with no clear D. Trimming stripped 3 bases from V and 1 base from J, with 12 bases between. The CDR3 loop spans 15 amino acids. In germline, CDR1 is LNHDA, CDR2 SQIVND (reference sequence). CDR3 sequence (DNA): TGTGCCAGTAGTATTCTGTACGGAGAGAACACTGAAGCTTTCTTT. This gives the protein CASSILYGENTEAFF. Full variable domain (missing parts from reference TRBV19 and TRBJ1-1): DGGITQSPKYLFRKEGQNVTLSCEQNLNHDAMYWYRQDPGQGLRLIYYSQIVNDFQKGDIAEGYSVSREKKESFPLTVTSAQKNPTAFYLCASSILYGENTEAFFGQGTRLTVV.

The chain combines TRBV5-1 with TRBJ2-7; 8 bases are shared with TRBD1. The germline V gene has CDR1 SGHRS and CDR2 YFSETQ. The V gene end was trimmed by 0 bases and the J gene end by 2 bases; junction bases not matched to a gene: 4. The CDR3 totals 15 residues. The CDR3 DNA reads as TGCGCCAGCAGCTTGGAGGACAGGGCTACCTACGAGCAGTACTTC. Translation: CASSLEDRATYEQYF. The variable domain in full, completed from reference TRBV5-1 and TRBJ2-7, reads KAGVTQTPRYLIKTRGQQVTLSCSPISGHRSVSWYQQTPGQGLQFLFEYFSETQRNKGNFPGRFSGRQFSNSRSEMNVSTLELGDSALYLCASSLEDRATYEQYFGPGTRLTVT.

V is TRBV5-1 and J is TRBJ2-3, with D hard to call. CDR1 and CDR2 from the germline V gene are SGHRS and YFSETQ. This CDR3 contains 14 residues. Trimming removed 1 base from V and 5 bases from J, with 11 bases in between. The DNA of the CDR3 is TGCGCCAGCAGCTTGAGGGCAGATCGAGATACGCAGTATTTT. It specifies CASSLRADRDTQYF.

CDR3 bases: TGTGCCAGCAGCTTGGGTCAGTCAGCCTACGAGCAGTACTTC. This translates into CASSLGQSAYEQYF. This chain joins TRBV7-2 and TRBJ2-7, with D hard to call. Trimming removed 3 bases from V and 2 bases from J, with 11 bases in between. This CDR3 comprises 14 residues. Germline assignment: CDR1 SGHTA and CDR2 FQGNSA.

This clone was counted between two and nine times. V and J are TRBV4-2 and TRBJ2-3; 12 nucleotides agree with TRBD2. The CDR3 is 16 residues long. V was clipped by 4 bases and J by 4 bases; unmatched bases: 6. Germline V gene sequence: CDR1 LGHNA, CDR2 YNFKEQ. This CDR3 is CASSPESSGRADTQYF. CDR3 DNA sequence: TGTGCCAGCAGCCCCGAATCTAGCGGGAGGGCAGATACGCAGTATTTT.

The chain carries TRBV6-1 and TRBJ2-4, with D unclear. V lost 0 bases, J lost 0 bases, and 6 bases lay in between. Germline V gene lookup returns CDR1 MNHNS and CDR2 SASEGT. The CDR3 has 15 residues. The CDR3 DNA is TGTGCCAGCAGTGAAGCGTGGTTAGCCAAAAACATTCAGTACTTC. Protein sequence: CASSEAWLAKNIQYF.

The V call is TRBV19, the J call TRBJ2-5; 8 nucleotides match TRBD2. Unmatched junction bases numbered 11, after V lost 6 bases and J lost 5 bases. The CDR3 is 15 amino acids. The germline V gene encodes CDR1 LNHDA and CDR2 SQIVND (reference sequence). CDR3: CASSGNGRAAETQYF. The CDR3 nucleotides are TGTGCCAGTAGCGGGAACGGGAGGGCCGCCGAGACCCAGTACTTC.

The chain employs TRBV7-9 and TRBJ2-1; weak D call: TRBD1 (6 bases). The CDR3 consists of 13 residues. The germline V gene has CDR1 SEHNR and CDR2 FQNEAQ (reference sequence). V was pared by 5 bases and J by 6 bases, with 11 bases between. The CDR3 sequence is CASSGAGANEQFF. CDR3 in DNA: TGTGCCAGCAGCGGAGCAGGGGCCAATGAGCAGTTCTTC.